Below are 17 T cell receptor beta chains sequenced from a single sample in a study of graft-versus-host responses after intestinal transplantation. Libraries were prepared by immunoSEQ multiplex PCR; TCRdb keeps only in-frame clonotypes and omits some of them. The data show roughly 90,000 clones, 85% to 95% seen once. The antigens these receptors bind are not known. Sequenced here: unstimulated CD4+ T cells sorted from spleen or lymph node cells, sampled before transplant. Receptors originate from a human donor who was the organ donor for an intestinal transplant.

V gene TRBV2 combines with J gene TRBJ1-4; D may be TRBD1 (6 bases). Germline V gene sequence: CDR1 SNHLY, CDR2 FYNNEI. The CDR3 length is 16 residues. Trimming left V 6 bases short and J 4 bases short, with 18 bases between. CDR3 nucleotides: TGTGCCAGCAGCTTCGGACGGACAGCCCTTAATGAAAAACTGTTTTTT. This encodes CASSFGRTALNEKLFF.

This chain connects TRBV4-2 to TRBJ1-1; D not resolved. There are 13 residues in the CDR3. Trimming took off 2 bases at V and 10 bases at J, with 14 bases between the two ends. Germline V gives CDR1 LGHNA, CDR2 YNFKEQ. The CDR3 loop is CASSQTDTVGAFF. The CDR3 DNA follows: TGTGCCAGCAGCCAAACCGACACTGTCGGAGCTTTCTTT.

This sequence joins TRBV28 and TRBJ2-2; possible D gene TRBD2, 6 bases. The CDR3 totals 15 residues. V gave up 6 bases and J gave up 6 bases, with 17 bases separating them. Germline-derived CDR1 and CDR2 are MDHEN and SYDVKM. The chain's CDR3 is CASSLGGWGAGELFF. DNA for the CDR3: TGTGCCAGCAGCCTCGGAGGGTGGGGAGCCGGGGAGCTGTTTTTT.

The chain carries TRBV11-2 and TRBJ2-1, with 7 bases matching TRBD2. J lost 6 bases, V lost 5 bases, and 16 bases had no gene match. The germline V gene has CDR1 SGHAT and CDR2 FQNNGV. CDR3 length: 17 amino acids. CDR3 in amino acids: CASSQTSSVTHLNEQFF. DNA of the CDR3: TGTGCCAGCAGCCAGACTAGCAGTGTTACCCATCTCAATGAGCAGTTCTTC.

The chain uses TRBV5-1 and TRBJ2-5; TRBD1 matches 8 bases. The CDR3 runs to 13 residues. The junction had 5 bases not matched to a gene; V was cut back by 5 bases and J by 5 bases. Looked up from germline, CDR1 is SGHRS and CDR2 is YFSETQ. CDR3 in amino acids: CASRQGASETQYF. Written as DNA, the CDR3 is TGCGCCAGCAGGCAGGGGGCCTCGGAGACCCAGTACTTC.

V is TRBV7-9 and J is TRBJ1-2; 7 bases agree with TRBD1. This CDR3 region has 13 residues. The germline CDR1 and CDR2 sequences are SEHNR and FQNEAQ (reference sequence). The junction had 0 bases not matched to a gene; V was cut back by 2 bases and J by 3 bases. The CDR3 reads CASSLTGDYGYTF. The CDR3 DNA is TGTGCCAGCAGCTTAACAGGGGACTATGGCTACACCTTC.

The rearrangement uses TRBV9 and TRBJ2-3; D is possibly TRBD2 (5 bases). Per germline, CDR1 SGDLS and CDR2 YYNGEE. This CDR3 contains 13 residues. Trimming cost V 2 bases and J 4 bases, with 8 bases left between them. The CDR3 DNA follows: TGTGCCAGCAGCGTGAGGGTAGCAGATACGCAGTATTTT. Translation gives CASSVRVADTQYF.

J is TRBJ2-7 and V is TRBV2; D unresolved. CDR1 is SNHLY, CDR2 FYNNEI, per germline. V shed 2 bases and J shed 2 bases, with 7 bases lying between them. The CDR3 runs to 13 residues. CDR3 sequence: CASSEKFTYEQYF. CDR3 coding DNA: TGTGCCAGCAGTGAAAAATTTACCTACGAGCAGTACTTC.

The V call is TRBV18, the J call TRBJ1-2, with D perhaps TRBD1 (6 bases). Germline V gene sequence: CDR1 KGHSH, CDR2 LQKENI. This CDR3 is built from 15 residues. V lost 0 bases, J lost 0 bases, and 8 bases lay in between. The CDR3 DNA reads as TGTGCCAGCTCACCACCGACAGGTGCTAACTATGGCTACACCTTC. Amino acids: CASSPPTGANYGYTF.

This clone appeared once. The rearrangement uses TRBV5-1 and TRBJ2-1, with a possible D match to TRBD2 (5 bases). Trimming left V 5 bases short and J 7 bases short, with 19 bases between. CDR1 and CDR2 from the germline V gene are SGHRS and YFSETQ. CDR3 size: 15 residues. The CDR3 DNA reads TGCGCCAGCAGAAATCTCCTAGCCTTAGTTAATGAGCAGTTCTTC. This translates into CASRNLLALVNEQFF.

The table lists this clone with a count of one. The J gene is TRBJ1-1, the V gene TRBV5-1; maybe TRBD1 (6 bases). The CDR3 runs to 14 residues. V was trimmed by 4 bases and J by 5 bases, leaving 15 bases between them. Germline CDR1 and CDR2: SGHRS and YFSETQ. The CDR3 loop is CASSTGRGATEAFF. The CDR3 DNA is TGCGCCAGCAGCACAGGCAGGGGCGCGACTGAAGCTTTCTTT.

The J gene is TRBJ2-2, the V gene TRBV7-8, with a possible D match to TRBD1 (5 bases). V lost 5 bases, J lost 2 bases, and 9 bases lay in between. Germline V gene sequence: CDR1 SGHVS, CDR2 FQNEAQ. The CDR3 is 14 amino acids. CDR3 amino acids: CASSLRENTGELFF. In DNA, the CDR3 is TGTGCCAGCAGCCTCAGGGAAAACACCGGGGAGCTGTTTTTT.

As to this clone: Other DNA sequences of this sample code for an identical CDR3. The chain uses TRBV9 and TRBJ2-2; possibly TRBD1 for D (6 bases). In germline, CDR1 is SGDLS, CDR2 YYNGEE. The CDR3 consists of 14 residues. Trimming stripped 3 bases from V and 8 bases from J, with 14 bases between. In DNA form, the CDR3 reads TGTGCCAGCAGCGCCTCCGAGGGGGTAGGGGAGCTGTTTTTT. Translated: CASSASEGVGELFF.

This chain uses TRBV29-1 with TRBJ1-1; D remains ambiguous. V lost 3 bases to trimming and J lost 0 bases, with 8 bases between them. CDR1 and CDR2 from the germline V gene are SQVTM and ANQGSEA. CDR3 length equals 13 residues. Here the CDR3 DNA reads TGCAGCGTTGAGGGCAGACTGAACACTGAAGCTTTCTTT. Translated: CSVEGRLNTEAFF.

Written as DNA, the CDR3 is TGTGCCAGCAGCGTAGCTACGACTAGACAAGAGACCCAGTACTTC. This sequence encodes CASSVATTRQETQYF. The chain joins TRBV9 to TRBJ2-5, with D possibly matching TRBD2 (6 bases). The CDR3 is 15 residues long. V gave up 0 bases and J gave up 2 bases, with 11 bases separating them. Germline loops: CDR1 SGDLS, CDR2 YYNGEE.

The gene calls are TRBV6-5 and TRBJ1-6; D perhaps matches TRBD1 (5 bases). Germline CDR1 reads MNHEY; CDR2 reads SVGAGI. The CDR3 is made up of 15 amino acids. The V gene lost 5 bases and the J gene lost 8 bases, with 16 bases spanning the gap. CDR3 coding DNA: TGTGCCAGCAGTCGTAAGGTGGGGCGACATTCACCCCTCCACTTT. As protein: CASSRKVGRHSPLHF.

CDR3 DNA sequence: TGTGCCAGCAGTAAACATTTGGGACAGGGGGCCGCAGATACGCAGTATTTT. It specifies CASSKHLGQGAADTQYF. V gene TRBV2 combines with J gene TRBJ2-3, with 12 bases fitting TRBD1. Germline assignment: CDR1 SNHLY and CDR2 FYNNEI. The V gene end was trimmed by 5 bases and the J gene end by 4 bases; junction bases not matched to a gene: 10. The CDR3 extends over 17 amino acids.